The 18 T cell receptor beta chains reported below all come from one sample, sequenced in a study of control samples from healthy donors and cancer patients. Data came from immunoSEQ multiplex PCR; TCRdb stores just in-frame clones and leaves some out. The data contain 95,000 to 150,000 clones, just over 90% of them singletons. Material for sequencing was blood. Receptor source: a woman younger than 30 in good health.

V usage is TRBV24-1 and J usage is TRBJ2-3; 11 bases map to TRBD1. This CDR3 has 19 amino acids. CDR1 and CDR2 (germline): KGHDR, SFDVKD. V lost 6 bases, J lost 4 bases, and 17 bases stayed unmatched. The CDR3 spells CATSNSRFSRTGGSDTQYF. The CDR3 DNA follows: TGTGCCACCAGTAATTCACGCTTCTCCCGGACAGGGGGCTCAGATACGCAGTATTTT.

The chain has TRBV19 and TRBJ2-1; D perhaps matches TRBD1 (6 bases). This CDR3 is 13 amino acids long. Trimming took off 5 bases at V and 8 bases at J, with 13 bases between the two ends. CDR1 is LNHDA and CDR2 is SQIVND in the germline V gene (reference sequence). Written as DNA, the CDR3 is TGTGCCAGTAGTTATCTATGGGGGCATGAGCAGTTCTTC. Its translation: CASSYLWGHEQFF.

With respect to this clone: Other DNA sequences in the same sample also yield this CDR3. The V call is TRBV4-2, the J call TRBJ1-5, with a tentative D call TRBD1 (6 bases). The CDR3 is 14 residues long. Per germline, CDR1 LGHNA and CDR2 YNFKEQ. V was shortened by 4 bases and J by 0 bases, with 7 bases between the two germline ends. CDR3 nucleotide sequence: TGTGCCAGCAGCCCCAGGGGTAGCAATCAGCCCCAGCATTTT. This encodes CASSPRGSNQPQHF.

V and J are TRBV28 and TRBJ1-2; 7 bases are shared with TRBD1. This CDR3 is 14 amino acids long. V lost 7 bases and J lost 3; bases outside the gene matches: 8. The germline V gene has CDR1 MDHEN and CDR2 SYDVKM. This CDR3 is CASIQGGPDYGYTF. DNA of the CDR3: TGTGCCAGCATCCAGGGGGGCCCAGACTATGGCTACACCTTC.

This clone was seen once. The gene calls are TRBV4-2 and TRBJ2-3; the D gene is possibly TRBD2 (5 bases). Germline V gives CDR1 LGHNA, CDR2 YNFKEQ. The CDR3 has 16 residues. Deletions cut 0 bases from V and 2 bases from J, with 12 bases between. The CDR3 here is CASSQDKYLATDTQYF. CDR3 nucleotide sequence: TGTGCCAGCAGCCAAGACAAGTATCTAGCCACAGATACGCAGTATTTT.

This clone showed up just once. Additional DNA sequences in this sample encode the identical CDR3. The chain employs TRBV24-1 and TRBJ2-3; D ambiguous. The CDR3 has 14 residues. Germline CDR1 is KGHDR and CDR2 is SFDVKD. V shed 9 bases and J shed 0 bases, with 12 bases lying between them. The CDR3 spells CATSDPVSTDTQYF. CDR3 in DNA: TGTGCCACCTCTGATCCAGTTAGCACAGATACGCAGTATTTT.

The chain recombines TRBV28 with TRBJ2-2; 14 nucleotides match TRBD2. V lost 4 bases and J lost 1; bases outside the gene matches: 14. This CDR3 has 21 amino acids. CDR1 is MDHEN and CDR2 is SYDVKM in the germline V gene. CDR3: CASSSYMAGTSGSMNTGELFF. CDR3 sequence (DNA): TGTGCCAGCAGTTCTTACATGGCGGGGACTAGCGGGAGTATGAACACCGGGGAGCTGTTTTTT.

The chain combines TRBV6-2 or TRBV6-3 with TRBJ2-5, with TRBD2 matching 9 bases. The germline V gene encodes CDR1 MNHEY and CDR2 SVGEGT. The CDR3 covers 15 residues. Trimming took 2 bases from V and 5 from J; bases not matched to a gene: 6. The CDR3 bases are TGTGCCAGCAGTTACGGCGGGGGGGCCGGGGAGACCCAGTACTTC. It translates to CASSYGGGAGETQYF.

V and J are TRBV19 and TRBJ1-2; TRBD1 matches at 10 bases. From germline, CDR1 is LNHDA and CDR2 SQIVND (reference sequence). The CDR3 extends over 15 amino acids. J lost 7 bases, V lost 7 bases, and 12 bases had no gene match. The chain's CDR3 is CASKRDRGFLFGYTF. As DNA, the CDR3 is TGTGCCAGTAAGCGGGACAGGGGTTTTTTGTTTGGCTACACCTTC.

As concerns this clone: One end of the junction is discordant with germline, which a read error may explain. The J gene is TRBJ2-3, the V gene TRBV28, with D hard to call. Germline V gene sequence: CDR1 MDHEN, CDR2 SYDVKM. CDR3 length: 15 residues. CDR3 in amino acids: CVSSYRTSPGDTQYF. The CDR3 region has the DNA TGTGTCAGCAGTTATCGTACCTCCCCCGGAGATACGCAGTATTTT.

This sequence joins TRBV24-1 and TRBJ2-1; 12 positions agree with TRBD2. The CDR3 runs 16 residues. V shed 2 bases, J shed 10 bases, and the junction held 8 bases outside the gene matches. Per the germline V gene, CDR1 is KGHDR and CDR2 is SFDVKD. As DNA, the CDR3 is TGTGCCACCAGTGATTCTCCTAGCGGGAGGGCCAGGGAGCAGTTCTTC. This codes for CATSDSPSGRAREQFF.

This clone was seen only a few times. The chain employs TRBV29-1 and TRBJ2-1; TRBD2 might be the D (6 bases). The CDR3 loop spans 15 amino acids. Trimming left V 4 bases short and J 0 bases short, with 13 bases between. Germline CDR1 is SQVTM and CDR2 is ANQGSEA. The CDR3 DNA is TGCAGCGTTGTGTCGGGAGTACCCTCCTACAATGAGCAGTTCTTC. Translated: CSVVSGVPSYNEQFF.

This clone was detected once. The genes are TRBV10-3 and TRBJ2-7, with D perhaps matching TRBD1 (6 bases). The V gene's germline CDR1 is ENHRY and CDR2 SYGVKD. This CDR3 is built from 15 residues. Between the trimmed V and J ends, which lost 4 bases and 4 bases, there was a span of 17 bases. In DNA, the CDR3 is TGTGCCATCAGTGGACAGGTTCAAGGCAAATACGAGCAGTACTTC. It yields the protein CAISGQVQGKYEQYF.

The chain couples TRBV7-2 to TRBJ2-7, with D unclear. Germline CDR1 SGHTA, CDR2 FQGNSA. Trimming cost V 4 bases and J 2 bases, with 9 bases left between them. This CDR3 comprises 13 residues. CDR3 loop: CASSSRMTYEQYF. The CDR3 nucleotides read TGTGCCAGCAGCTCAAGAATGACCTACGAGCAGTACTTC.

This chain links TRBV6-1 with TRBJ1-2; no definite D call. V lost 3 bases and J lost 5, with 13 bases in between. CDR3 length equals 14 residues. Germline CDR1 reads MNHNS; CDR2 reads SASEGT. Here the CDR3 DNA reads TGTGCCAGCAGTGAGAGAGTGGCTGATTATGGCTACACCTTC. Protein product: CASSERVADYGYTF.

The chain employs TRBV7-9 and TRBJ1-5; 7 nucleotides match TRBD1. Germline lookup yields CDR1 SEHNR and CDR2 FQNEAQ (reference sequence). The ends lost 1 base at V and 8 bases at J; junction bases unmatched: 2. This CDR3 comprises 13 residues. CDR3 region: CASSLGQGKPQHF. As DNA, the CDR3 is TGTGCCAGCAGCTTAGGACAGGGAAAGCCCCAGCATTTT.

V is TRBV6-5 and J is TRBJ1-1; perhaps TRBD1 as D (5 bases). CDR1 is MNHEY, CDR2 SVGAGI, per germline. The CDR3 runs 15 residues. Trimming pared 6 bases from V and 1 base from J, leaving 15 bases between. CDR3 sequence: CASRPFRGGNTEAFF. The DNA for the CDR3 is TGTGCCAGCAGACCCTTTAGGGGAGGGAACACTGAAGCTTTCTTT.

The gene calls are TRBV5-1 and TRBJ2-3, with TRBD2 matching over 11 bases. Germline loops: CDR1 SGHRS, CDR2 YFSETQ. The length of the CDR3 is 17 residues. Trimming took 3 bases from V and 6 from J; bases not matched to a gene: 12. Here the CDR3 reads CASSSATGLADPDTQYF. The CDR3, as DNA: TGCGCCAGCAGCTCGGCGACGGGACTAGCGGACCCCGATACGCAGTATTTT.